This T cell receptor (beta chain) stems from a study of blood T cell repertoires in COVID-19. Turning to the study itself: Samples taken during acute and convalescent COVID-19 were collected in the United States, Italy and Spain. In each case, the material was cDNA or gDNA derived from T cells, B-cell-depleted T cells, or PBMCs.

This CDR3 region has 15 residues. CDR1 is LGHNA and CDR2 is YNFKEQ in the germline V gene. Trimming took 0 bases from V and 1 from J, leaving 7 bases between them. Original methodology: Estimation of nucleated cell counts relied on the amplification of reference gene primers. Method: immunoSEQ multiplex PCR; TCRdb's copy keeps in-frame clones and lacks some. The DNA gave D and trimming, while V, J and clone size come from that table. The table includes 200,000 to 250,000 clones, 85% to 90% detected once. This receptor was taken from a man younger than 30 with active or convalescent COVID-19. Sequenced input: peripheral blood. This chain joins TRBV4-2 and TRBJ2-1; the D gene is possibly TRBD2 (5 bases). CDR3 nucleotides: TGTGCCAGCAGCCAAGAGGGAGAATCCTACAATGAGCAGTTCTTC. This encodes CASSQEGESYNEQFF.